The clone carrying this T cell receptor (beta chain) was detected a few times. What it binds is not known. The length of the CDR3 is 13 residues. After removal of 4 bases from V and 7 bases from J, the junction contained 7 bases not matched to a gene. From germline, CDR1 is SEHNR and CDR2 FQNEAQ (reference sequence). The data were taken from a study of CD8 T cells in ankylosing spondylitis. General observations from the study: A motif in TCR beta, a set of 8 or 9 highly homologous variants, appeared characteristic of ankylosing spondylitis blood.

Each CDR3 protein is one row after TCRdb ran MiXCR on the 5' RACE reads. The table shows just under 550,000 distinct CDR3 sequences, with roughly 13% occurring only once. The chain links TRBV7-9 to TRBJ2-7, with 7 nucleotides matching TRBD2. Sequenced material: blood, either unsorted or a sorted T cell fraction (not recorded which). The TCR originated in a male donor with ankylosing spondylitis. The CDR3 reads CASSWGSGGEQYV. DNA for the CDR3: TGTGCCAGCAGCTGGGGGTCCGGGGGGGAGCAGTACGTC.